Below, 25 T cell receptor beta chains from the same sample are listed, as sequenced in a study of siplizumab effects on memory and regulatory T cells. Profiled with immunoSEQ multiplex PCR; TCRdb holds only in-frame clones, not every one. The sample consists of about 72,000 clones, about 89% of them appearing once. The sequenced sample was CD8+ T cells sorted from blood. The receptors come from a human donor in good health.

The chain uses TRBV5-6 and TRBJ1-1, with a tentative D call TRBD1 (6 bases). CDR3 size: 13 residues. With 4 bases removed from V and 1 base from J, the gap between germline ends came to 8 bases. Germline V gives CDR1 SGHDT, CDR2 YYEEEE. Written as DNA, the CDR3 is TGTGCCAGCAGCGAGGGGGGGAACACTGAAGCTTTCTTT. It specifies CASSEGGNTEAFF. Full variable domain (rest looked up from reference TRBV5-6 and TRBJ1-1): DAGVTQSPTHLIKTRGQQVTLRCSPKSGHDTVSWYQQALGQGPQFIFQYYEEEERQRGNFPDRFSGHQFPNYSSELNVNALLLGDSALYLCASSEGGNTEAFFGQGTRLTVV.

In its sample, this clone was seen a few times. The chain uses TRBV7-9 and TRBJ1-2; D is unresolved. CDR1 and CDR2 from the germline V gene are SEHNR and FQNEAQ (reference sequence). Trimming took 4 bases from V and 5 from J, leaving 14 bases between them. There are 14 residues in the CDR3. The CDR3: CASSSLDRGYGYTF. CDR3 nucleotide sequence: TGTGCCAGCAGCTCCCTCGATCGGGGATATGGCTACACCTTC.

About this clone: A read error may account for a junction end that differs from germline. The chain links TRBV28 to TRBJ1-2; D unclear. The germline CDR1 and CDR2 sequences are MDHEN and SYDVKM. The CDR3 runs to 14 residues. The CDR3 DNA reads TGTGCCAGCAGTTTCCTGGAGGGAGGGTATGGCCACACCTTC. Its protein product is CASSFLEGGYGHTF.

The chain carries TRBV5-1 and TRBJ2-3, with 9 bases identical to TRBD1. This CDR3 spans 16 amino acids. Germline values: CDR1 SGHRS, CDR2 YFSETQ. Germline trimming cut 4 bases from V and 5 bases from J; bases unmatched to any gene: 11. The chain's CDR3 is CASSGSGTGREDTQYF. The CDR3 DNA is TGCGCCAGCAGCGGCTCGGGGACAGGGAGGGAAGATACGCAGTATTTT.

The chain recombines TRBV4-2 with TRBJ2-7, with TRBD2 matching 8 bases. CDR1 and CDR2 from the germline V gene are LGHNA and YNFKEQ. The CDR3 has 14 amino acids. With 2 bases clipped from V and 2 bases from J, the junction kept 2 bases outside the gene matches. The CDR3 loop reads CASSQLAGTYEQYF. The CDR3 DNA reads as TGTGCCAGCAGCCAACTAGCGGGCACCTACGAGCAGTACTTC.

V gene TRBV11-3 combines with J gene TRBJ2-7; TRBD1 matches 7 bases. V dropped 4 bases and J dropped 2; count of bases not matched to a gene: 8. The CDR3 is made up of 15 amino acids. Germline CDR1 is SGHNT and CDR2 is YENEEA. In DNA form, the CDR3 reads TGTGCCAGCAGCTCTAACAGGGGCCAAACCTACGAGCAGTACTTC. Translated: CASSSNRGQTYEQYF. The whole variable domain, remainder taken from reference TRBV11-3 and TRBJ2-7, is EAGVVQSPRYKIIEKKQPVAFWCNPISGHNTLYWYLQNLGQGPELLIRYENEEAVDDSQLPKDRFSAERLKGVDSTLKIQPAELGDSAVYLCASSSNRGQTYEQYFGPGTRLTVT.

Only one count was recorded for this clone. The CDR3 protein is CASSKGQTFSYEQYF. The CDR3 coding sequence is TGTGCCAGCAGCAAGGGACAGACTTTTTCCTACGAGCAGTACTTC. This chain links TRBV7-9 with TRBJ2-7; 7 bases are a match to TRBD1. Trimming removed 5 bases from V and 1 base from J; junction bases left unmatched: 8. Per the germline V gene, CDR1 is SEHNR and CDR2 is FQNEAQ (reference sequence). This CDR3 has 15 residues.

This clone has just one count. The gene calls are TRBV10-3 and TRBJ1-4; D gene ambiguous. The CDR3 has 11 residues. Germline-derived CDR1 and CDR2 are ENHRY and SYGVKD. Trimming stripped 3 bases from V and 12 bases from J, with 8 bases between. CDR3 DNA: TGTGCCATCAGTGATGGGCCTGAACTGTTTTTT. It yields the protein CAISDGPELFF.

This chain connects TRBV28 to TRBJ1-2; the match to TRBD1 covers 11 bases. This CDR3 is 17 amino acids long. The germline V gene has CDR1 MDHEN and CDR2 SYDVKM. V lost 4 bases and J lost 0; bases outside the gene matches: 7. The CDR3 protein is CASSYPRTGGPNYGYTF. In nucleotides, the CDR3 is TGTGCCAGCAGTTACCCCCGGACAGGGGGCCCTAACTATGGCTACACCTTC.

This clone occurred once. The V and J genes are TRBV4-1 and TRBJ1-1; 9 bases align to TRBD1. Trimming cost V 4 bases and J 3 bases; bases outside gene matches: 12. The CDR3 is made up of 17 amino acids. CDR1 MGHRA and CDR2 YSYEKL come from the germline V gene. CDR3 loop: CASSLVGQGLGDTEAFF. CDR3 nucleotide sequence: TGCGCCAGCAGCCTTGTGGGACAGGGATTGGGGGACACTGAAGCTTTCTTT.

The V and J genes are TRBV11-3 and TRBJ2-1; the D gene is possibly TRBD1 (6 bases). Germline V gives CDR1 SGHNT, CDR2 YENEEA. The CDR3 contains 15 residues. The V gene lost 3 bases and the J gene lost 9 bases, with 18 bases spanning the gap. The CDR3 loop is CASSFSGEHNTEQFF. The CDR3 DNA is TGTGCCAGCAGCTTCTCAGGGGAACACAACACTGAGCAGTTCTTC.

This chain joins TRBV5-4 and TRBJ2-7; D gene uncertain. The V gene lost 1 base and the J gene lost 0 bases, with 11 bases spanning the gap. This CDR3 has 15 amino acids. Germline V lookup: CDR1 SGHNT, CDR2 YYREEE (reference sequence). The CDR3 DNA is TGTGCCAGCAGCTTGAGGGCTCGGGCCTCCTACGAGCAGTACTTC. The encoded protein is CASSLRARASYEQYF.

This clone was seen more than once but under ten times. The CDR3 nucleotides are TGTGCCAGCCAGGACCGATCTACCTACAATGAGCAGTTCTTC. Its translation: CASQDRSTYNEQFF. The chain couples TRBV19 to TRBJ2-1; D not resolved. The length of the CDR3 is 14 residues. The germline V gene encodes CDR1 LNHDA and CDR2 SQIVND (reference sequence). Trimming shortened V by 9 bases and J by 2 bases, and 14 bases separated the two germline ends.

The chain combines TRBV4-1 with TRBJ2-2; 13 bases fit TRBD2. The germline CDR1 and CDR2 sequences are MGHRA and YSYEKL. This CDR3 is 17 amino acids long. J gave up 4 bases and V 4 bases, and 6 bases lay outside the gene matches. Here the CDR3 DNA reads TGCGCCAGCAGCCTTACTAGCGGGGGGGCCTTCACCGGGGAGCTGTTTTTT. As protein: CASSLTSGGAFTGELFF.

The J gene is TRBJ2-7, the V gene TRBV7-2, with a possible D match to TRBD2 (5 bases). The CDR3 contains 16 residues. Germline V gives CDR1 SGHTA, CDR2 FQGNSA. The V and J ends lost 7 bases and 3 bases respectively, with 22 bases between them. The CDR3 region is CASTLLGLSGVYEQYF. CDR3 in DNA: TGTGCCAGCACCCTCCTAGGACTGTCCGGGGTCTACGAGCAGTACTTC. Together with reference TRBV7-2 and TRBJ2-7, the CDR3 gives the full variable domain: GAGVSQSPSNKVTEKGKDVELRCDPISGHTALYWYRQSLGQGLEFLIYFQGNSAPDKSGLPSDRFSAERTGGSVSTLTIQRTQQEDSAVYLCASTLLGLSGVYEQYFGPGTRLTVT.

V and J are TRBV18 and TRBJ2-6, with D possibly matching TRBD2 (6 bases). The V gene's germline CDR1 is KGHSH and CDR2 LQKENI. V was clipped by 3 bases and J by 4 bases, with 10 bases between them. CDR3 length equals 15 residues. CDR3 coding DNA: TGTGCCAGCTCACCCGGGGGTTCCGGGGCCAACGTCCTGACTTTC. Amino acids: CASSPGGSGANVLTF. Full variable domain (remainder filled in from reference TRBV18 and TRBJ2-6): NAGVMQNPRHLVRRRGQEARLRCSPMKGHSHVYWYRQLPEEGLKFMVYLQKENIIDESGMPKERFSAEFPKEGPSILRIQQVVRGDSAAYFCASSPGGSGANVLTFGAGSRLTVL.

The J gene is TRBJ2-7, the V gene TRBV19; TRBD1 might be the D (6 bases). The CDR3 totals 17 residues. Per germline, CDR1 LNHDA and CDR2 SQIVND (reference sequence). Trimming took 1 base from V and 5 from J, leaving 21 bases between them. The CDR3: CASSIGLWTLKGDEQYF. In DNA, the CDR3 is TGTGCCAGTAGTATAGGGCTATGGACACTAAAGGGGGACGAGCAGTACTTC. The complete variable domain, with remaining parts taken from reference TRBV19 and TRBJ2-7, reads DGGITQSPKYLFRKEGQNVTLSCEQNLNHDAMYWYRQDPGQGLRLIYYSQIVNDFQKGDIAEGYSVSREKKESFPLTVTSAQKNPTAFYLCASSIGLWTLKGDEQYFGPGTRLTVT.

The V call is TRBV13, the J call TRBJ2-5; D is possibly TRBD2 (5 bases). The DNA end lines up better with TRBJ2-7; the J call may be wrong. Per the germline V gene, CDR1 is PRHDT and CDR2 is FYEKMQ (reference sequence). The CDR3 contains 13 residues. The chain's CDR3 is CASSAGSGYEQYF. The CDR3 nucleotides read TGTGCCAGCAGCGCGGGCTCGGGCTACGAGCAGTACTTC.

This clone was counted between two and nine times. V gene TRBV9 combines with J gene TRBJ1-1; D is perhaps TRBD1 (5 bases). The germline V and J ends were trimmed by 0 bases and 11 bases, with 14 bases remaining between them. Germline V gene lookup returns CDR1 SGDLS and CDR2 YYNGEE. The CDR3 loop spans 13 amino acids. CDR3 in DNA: TGTGCCAGCAGCGTAGGAGGGGCGGGAGAGGCTTTCTTT. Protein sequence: CASSVGGAGEAFF.

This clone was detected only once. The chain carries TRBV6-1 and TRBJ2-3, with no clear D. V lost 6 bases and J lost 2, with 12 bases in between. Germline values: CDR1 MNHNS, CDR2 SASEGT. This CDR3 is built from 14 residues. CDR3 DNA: TGTGCCAGCAGCGGAGTAACAGACACAGATACGCAGTATTTT. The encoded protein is CASSGVTDTDTQYF.

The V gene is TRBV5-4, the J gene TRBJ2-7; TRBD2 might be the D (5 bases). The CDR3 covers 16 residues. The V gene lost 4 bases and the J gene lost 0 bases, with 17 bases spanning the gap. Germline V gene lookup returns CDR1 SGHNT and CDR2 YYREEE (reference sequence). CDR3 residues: CASSQDPSGSSYEQYF. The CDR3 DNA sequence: TGTGCCAGCAGCCAAGATCCCAGCGGCAGCTCCTACGAGCAGTACTTC.

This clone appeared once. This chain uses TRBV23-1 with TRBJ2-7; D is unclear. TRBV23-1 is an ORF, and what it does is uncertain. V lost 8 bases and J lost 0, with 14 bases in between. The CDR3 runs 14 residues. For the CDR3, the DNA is TGCGCCAGCGCGACTTCTGGGCACTCCTACGAGCAGTACTTC. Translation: CASATSGHSYEQYF.

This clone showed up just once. DNA for the CDR3: TGTGCCAGCAGTGAAGCAGGGCTGAACACTGAAGCTTTCTTT. Amino acid sequence: CASSEAGLNTEAFF. The J gene is TRBJ1-1, the V gene TRBV2; D not resolved. Germline assignment: CDR1 SNHLY and CDR2 FYNNEI. V was clipped by 0 bases and J by 0 bases, with 5 bases between them. This CDR3 has 14 amino acids. The complete variable domain, with remaining parts taken from reference TRBV2 and TRBJ1-1, reads EPEVTQTPSHQVTQMGQEVILRCVPISNHLYFYWYRQILGQKVEFLVSFYNNEISEKSEIFDDQFSVERPDGSNFTLKIRSTKLEDSAMYFCASSEAGLNTEAFFGQGTRLTVV.

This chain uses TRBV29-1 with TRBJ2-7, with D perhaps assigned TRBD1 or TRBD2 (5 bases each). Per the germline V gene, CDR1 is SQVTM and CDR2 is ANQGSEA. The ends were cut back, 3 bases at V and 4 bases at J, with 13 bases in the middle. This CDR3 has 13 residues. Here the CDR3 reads CSVDVDGAYEQYF. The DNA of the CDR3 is TGCAGCGTTGATGTCGACGGGGCATACGAGCAGTACTTC.

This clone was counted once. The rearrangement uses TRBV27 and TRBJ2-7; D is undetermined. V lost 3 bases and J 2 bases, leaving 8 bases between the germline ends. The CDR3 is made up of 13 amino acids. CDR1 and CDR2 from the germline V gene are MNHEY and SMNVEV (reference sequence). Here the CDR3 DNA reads TGTGCCAGCAGTTTGTGGGCGGCCTACGAGCAGTACTTC. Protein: CASSLWAAYEQYF.